This T cell receptor (beta chain) was recorded in a study of blood T cell repertoires in COVID-19. In the study overall: From T cells, B-cell-depleted T cells, or PBMCs came the material, which was cDNA or gDNA.

Original handling: Amplification of reference gene primers was used by the study to estimate nucleated cell counts. Sequenced by immunoSEQ multiplex PCR; TCRdb stores in-frame clones only, minus some. That table furnishes V, J and clone size, whereas the DNA furnished D and trimming. The sample consists of 55,000 or so clones, 90% of them appearing once. There are 16 residues in the CDR3. V gave up 6 bases and J gave up 5 bases; unmatched junction bases: 11. CDR1 is SGHDN, CDR2 FVKESK, per germline. V usage is TRBV14 and J usage is TRBJ2-2; 8 bases line up with TRBD2. Sequencing was carried out using peripheral blood. This receptor was identified in a middle-aged man with acute or convalescent COVID-19. The CDR3 spells CASRPAGGGGTGELFF. The CDR3 DNA reads TGTGCCAGCAGACCGGCGGGAGGTGGCGGAACCGGGGAGCTGTTTTTT.